This T cell receptor (beta chain) came from a study of blood T cells in healthy people across ages. Study findings and constraints: Naive CD4+ cells and diversity were both higher in long-lived donors than in aged donors. Roughly linearly, TCR beta diversity per million T cells fell as age increased.

Germline loops: CDR1 SGHTA, CDR2 FQGNSA. The CDR3 consists of 13 residues. Trimming left V 1 base short and J 7 bases short, with 8 bases between. This clonotype was seen a few times. What it recognizes is unknown. Primed by a sample-barcoded 5' primer and a J-beta primer mix, a second PCR proceeded for roughly 6 to 12 cycles. MiXCR, applied by TCRdb to the 5' RACE reads, yields one record per CDR3 protein. The table records about 290,000 distinct CDR3 sequences, roughly 26% of them present only once. The receptor's source is a woman in her 70s in good health. The chain carries TRBV7-2 and TRBJ2-1; D possibly corresponds to TRBD2 (5 bases). The sequencing input was blood. CDR3 nucleotide sequence: TGTGCCAGCAGCTTAGTGAGGGAAAATGAGCAGTTCTTC. Protein: CASSLVRENEQFF. The entire variable domain, with the rest obtained from reference TRBV7-2 and TRBJ2-1, is as follows: GAGVSQSPSNKVTEKGKDVELRCDPISGHTALYWYRQSLGQGLEFLIYFQGNSAPDKSGLPSDRFSAERTGGSVSTLTIQRTQQEDSAVYLCASSLVRENEQFFGPGTRLTVL.